The rows below give T cell receptor beta chains drawn from one sample of a study of T cells in Graves' hyperthyroidism and ophthalmopathy. In TCRdb, the multiplex PCR reads were re-called with MiXCR into one record per CDR3 protein. The sample lists roughly 500,000 distinct CDR3 sequences, around 22% seen once, with 11% in the top ten. The sequencing sample was made of blood. Receptors originate from a woman aged 30 to 39 with Graves' ophthalmopathy. CDR3s include the opening cysteine and the closing phenylalanine or tryptophan. D genes are given only for firm matches.

V	D	J	CDR3
TRBV7-9	-	TRBJ1-1	CASSRMRRETEAFF
TRBV20-1	TRBD1	TRBJ1-2	CSAGTGYGYTF
TRBV15	-	TRBJ2-6	CATSRDKWDAFGANVLTF
TRBV3-1	-	TRBJ2-7	CASSLLTGTTYEQYF
TRBV28	-	TRBJ1-2	CASRLGGGGYGYTF
TRBV12-3/TRBV12-4	-	TRBJ2-7	CASSSDKSYEQYF
TRBV6-1	TRBD1	TRBJ1-1	CASSPHDRVDTEAFF
TRBV6-1	-	TRBJ2-7	CASSAGTPTYEQYF
TRBV5-1	-	TRBJ2-2	CASSLDRTGELFF
TRBV10-3	-	TRBJ2-5	CAISDLETQYF
TRBV9	-	TRBJ1-5	CASSVDAGTNNQPQHF
TRBV5-1	-	TRBJ1-2	CASSLYVETNYGYTF
TRBV12-3/TRBV12-4	TRBD1	TRBJ2-5	CASSLAATGGETQYF
TRBV20-1	TRBD1	TRBJ1-1	CSARRQGQDTEAFF
TRBV2	-	TRBJ1-1	CASGPGGQGNTEAFF
TRBV7-2	-	TRBJ1-4	CASSSAGGAWGEKLFF
TRBV27	TRBD1	TRBJ2-2	CATGTGWNGELFF
TRBV19	-	TRBJ1-1	CASSISETTEAFF
TRBV5-6	-	TRBJ1-2	CASSFGEYGYTF
TRBV28	-	TRBJ2-5	CASRNPDLLQETQYF
TRBV6-2/TRBV6-3	-	TRBJ2-7	CASIQGSPYEQYF
TRBV11-2	-	TRBJ2-5	CASSLGQNQETQYF
TRBV6-1	-	TRBJ1-2	CASSPRSGYGYTF
TRBV19	-	TRBJ1-5	CASSPAEGVSQPQHF
TRBV6-2/TRBV6-3	TRBD1	TRBJ1-5	CASSYVTGGDQPQHF
TRBV27	-	TRBJ1-2	CASSLHQGYNYGYTF
TRBV7-2	TRBD1	TRBJ1-1	CASSARTGANTEAFF
TRBV7-6	-	TRBJ2-5	CASSLGSHQETQYF
TRBV28	-	TRBJ2-5	CASSFFVGETQYF
TRBV7-2	-	TRBJ2-1	CASSLALRVGEQFF
TRBV6-1	-	TRBJ1-3	CASNALLSGNTIYF
TRBV19	TRBD2	TRBJ2-7	CATSFAGVSSYEQYF
TRBV6-1	-	TRBJ1-1	CASTQGWENTEAFF
TRBV19	-	TRBJ1-5	CASSTRTGVNQPQHF
TRBV11-2	-	TRBJ2-7	CASSLDAGGSPYEQYF